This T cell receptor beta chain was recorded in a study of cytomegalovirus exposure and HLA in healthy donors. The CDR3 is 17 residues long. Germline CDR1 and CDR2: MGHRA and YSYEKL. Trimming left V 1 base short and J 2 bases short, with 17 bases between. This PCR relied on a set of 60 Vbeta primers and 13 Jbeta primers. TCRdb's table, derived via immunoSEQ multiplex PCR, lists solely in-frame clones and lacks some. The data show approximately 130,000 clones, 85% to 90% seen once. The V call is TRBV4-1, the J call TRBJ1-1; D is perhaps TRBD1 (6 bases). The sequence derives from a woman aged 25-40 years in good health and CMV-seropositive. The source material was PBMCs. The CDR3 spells CASSQGLRGLDNTEAFF. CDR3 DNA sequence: TGCGCCAGCAGCCAAGGTCTCAGGGGCCTTGACAACACTGAAGCTTTCTTT.